One sample yielded the 17 T cell receptor beta chains listed below, sequenced in a study of blood T cell repertoires in COVID-19. Only in-frame clones appear in the TCRdb table, and some are missing; sequencing was by immunoSEQ multiplex PCR. The data contain approximately 55,000 clones, around 90% of them singletons. Material for sequencing was peripheral blood. These receptors were taken from a man aged 50 or older with active COVID-19.

In this sample, this clone turned up a few times. The chain joins TRBV30 to TRBJ2-1; no clear D. Between the trimmed V and J ends, which lost 1 base and 11 bases, there was a span of 6 bases. From germline, CDR1 is GTSNPN and CDR2 SVGIG (reference sequence). The CDR3 runs to 10 residues. CDR3 nucleotides: TGTGCCTGGAGTGCCCAGAAGCAGTTCTTC. The encoded protein is CAWSAQKQFF.

This clone has just one count. The rearrangement links TRBV6-1 to TRBJ1-2, with no clear D. The V end was cut by 3 bases, the J end by 9 bases, with 11 bases between. Germline values: CDR1 MNHNS, CDR2 SASEGT. The CDR3 sequence is 12 residues long. The CDR3 region is CASSDLGRSYTF. CDR3 DNA: TGTGCCAGCAGTGACCTCGGTCGCAGCTACACCTTC.

This sequence joins TRBV29-1 and TRBJ1-1; D gene unclear. The CDR3 is made up of 12 amino acids. V was cut by 4 bases and J by 1 base, with 7 bases left in between. Germline V gene sequence: CDR1 SQVTM, CDR2 ANQGSEA. The CDR3 protein is CSVGGGNTEAFF. The CDR3 DNA reads as TGCAGCGTTGGGGGAGGGAACACTGAAGCTTTCTTT.

The rearrangement joins TRBV18 to TRBJ2-3, with D possibly being TRBD1 (6 bases). Germline V gene lookup returns CDR1 KGHSH and CDR2 LQKENI. Between the trimmed V and J ends, which lost 0 bases and 3 bases, there was a span of 7 bases. This CDR3 is 14 amino acids long. This chain's CDR3 is CASSPPDRTDTQYF. Written as DNA, the CDR3 is TGTGCCAGCTCACCACCCGACAGGACAGATACGCAGTATTTT.

J is TRBJ1-6 and V is TRBV7-2; 8 positions agree with TRBD1. This CDR3 spans 15 amino acids. V was clipped by 5 bases and J by 9 bases; unmatched bases: 9. Germline values: CDR1 SGHTA, CDR2 FQGNSA. This CDR3 reads CASSPQTGVGSPLHF. CDR3 in DNA: TGTGCCAGCAGCCCGCAGACAGGGGTGGGTTCACCCCTCCACTTT.

The chain is built from TRBV9 and TRBJ2-2; D ambiguous. The germline gives CDR1 SGDLS, CDR2 YYNGEE. This CDR3 comprises 13 residues. V was shortened by 1 base and J by 2 bases, with 3 bases between the two germline ends. This chain's CDR3 is CASSVTNTGELFF. DNA of the CDR3: TGTGCCAGCAGCGTAACTAACACCGGGGAGCTGTTTTTT.

This clone was observed at least ten times. The rearrangement links TRBV7-8 to TRBJ1-2; D perhaps matches TRBD1 (5 bases). Germline V gene sequence: CDR1 SGHVS, CDR2 FQNEAQ. Trimming pared 5 bases from V and 8 bases from J, leaving 12 bases between. CDR3 length equals 12 residues. CDR3 DNA sequence: TGTGCCAGCAGCCCGGGCTCAGGGGGCTACACCTTC. This gives the protein CASSPGSGGYTF.

V is TRBV3-1 (or the pseudogene TRBV3-2) and J is TRBJ2-3; D gene unclear. The CDR3 loop spans 14 amino acids. The V end lost 6 bases, the J end lost 6 bases, and 16 bases lay between the germline ends. Germline V lookup: CDR1 LGHDT, CDR2 YNNKEL (reference sequence). For the CDR3, the DNA is TGTGCCAGCAGTCGATCGGATTCCGGGGATACGCAGTATTTT. It yields the protein CASSRSDSGDTQYF.

The chain has TRBV5-4 and TRBJ2-7, with 7 positions matching TRBD2. This CDR3 region has 15 residues. Germline-derived CDR1 and CDR2 are SGHNT and YYREEE (reference sequence). V was clipped by 2 bases and J by 1 base; unmatched bases: 6. In DNA form, the CDR3 reads TGTGCCAGCAGCTTCAGCGGGATAGGGTCCTACGAGCAGTACTTC. Translation: CASSFSGIGSYEQYF.

The chain combines TRBV11-2 with TRBJ1-1, with 7 bases that match TRBD1. This CDR3 region has 13 residues. Per germline, CDR1 SGHAT and CDR2 FQNNGV. Trimming took 7 bases from V and 3 from J; bases not matched to a gene: 5. CDR3 bases: TGTGCCAGCACCATCAGGGGGGACACTGAAGCTTTCTTT. It translates to CASTIRGDTEAFF.

CDR3 DNA: TGTGCCAGCAGCCATTACGGGACAGGCGATATGAACACTGAAGCTTTCTTT. Translating gives CASSHYGTGDMNTEAFF. This chain uses TRBV14 with TRBJ1-1, with 8 positions matching TRBD1. The V segment lost 3 bases and the J segment 0 bases; nucleotides outside the gene matches: 9. Looked up from germline, CDR1 is SGHDN and CDR2 is FVKESK. CDR3 length equals 17 residues. The whole variable domain, remainder taken from reference TRBV14 and TRBJ1-1, is EAGVTQFPSHSVIEKGQTVTLRCDPISGHDNLYWYRRVMGKEIKFLLHFVKESKQDESGMPNNRFLAERTGGTYSTLKVQPAELEDSGVYFCASSHYGTGDMNTEAFFGQGTRLTVV.

The V and J genes are TRBV30 and TRBJ1-2, with TRBD1 matching over 9 bases. The V segment lost 5 bases and the J segment 4 bases; nucleotides outside the gene matches: 8. Germline-derived CDR1 and CDR2 are GTSNPN and SVGIG (reference sequence). The length of the CDR3 is 14 residues. The CDR3 reads CAWLGGDRVYGYTF. DNA for the CDR3: TGTGCCTGGCTGGGGGGGGACAGGGTCTATGGCTACACCTTC.

This sequence joins TRBV3-1 (or the pseudogene TRBV3-2) and TRBJ1-1; a possible D gene is TRBD1 (5 bases). Germline CDR1 is LGHDT and CDR2 is YNNKEL (reference sequence). Trimming removed 4 bases at V and 3 bases at J, with 15 bases between. This CDR3 is 15 amino acids long. The CDR3 loop reads CASSPPRAGYTEAFF. The CDR3 coding sequence is TGTGCCAGCAGCCCCCCTCGGGCAGGGTACACTGAAGCTTTCTTT.

This chain joins TRBV7-2 and TRBJ2-5; possible D gene TRBD2, 5 bases. This CDR3 is built from 13 residues. Trimming shortened V by 5 bases and J by 5 bases, and 12 bases separated the two germline ends. Germline CDR1 reads SGHTA; CDR2 reads FQGNSA. CDR3 sequence: CASSQWSGETQYF. CDR3 coding DNA: TGTGCCAGCAGCCAGTGGTCGGGGGAGACCCAGTACTTC.

This clone was seen only once. The CDR3 is CASSSGTGSYEQYF. Here the CDR3 DNA reads TGTGCCAGCAGCTCGGGGACAGGATCCTACGAGCAGTACTTC. The V gene is TRBV7-9, the J gene TRBJ2-7; 8 bases map to TRBD1. Germline V gene lookup returns CDR1 SEHNR and CDR2 FQNEAQ (reference sequence). This CDR3 has 14 amino acids. The ends lost 4 bases at V and 1 base at J; junction bases unmatched: 3.

V gene TRBV18 combines with J gene TRBJ1-3, with 10 bases aligning to TRBD1. The CDR3 contains 16 residues. Germline V gives CDR1 KGHSH, CDR2 LQKENI. Trimming at V came to 3 bases and at J to 2 bases, leaving 4 bases not matched to a gene. The CDR3 nucleotides read TGTGCCAGCTCACCGACAGGGGGCGACCCTGGAAACACCATATATTTT. The encoded protein is CASSPTGGDPGNTIYF.

The V call is TRBV7-9, the J call TRBJ2-2, with 7 bases matching TRBD1. V lost 5 bases and J lost 1; bases outside the gene matches: 4. This CDR3 is built from 15 residues. CDR1 and CDR2 (germline): SEHNR, FQNEAQ (reference sequence). CDR3 sequence: CASSRDRENTGELFF. CDR3 bases: TGTGCCAGCAGCCGTGACAGGGAGAACACCGGGGAGCTGTTTTTT. Filled out from reference TRBV7-9 and TRBJ2-2, the complete variable domain reads DTGVSQNPRHKITKRGQNVTFRCDPISEHNRLYWYRQTLGQGPEFLTYFQNEAQLEKSRLLSDRFSAERPKGSFSTLEIQRTEQGDSAMYLCASSRDRENTGELFFGEGSRLTVL.